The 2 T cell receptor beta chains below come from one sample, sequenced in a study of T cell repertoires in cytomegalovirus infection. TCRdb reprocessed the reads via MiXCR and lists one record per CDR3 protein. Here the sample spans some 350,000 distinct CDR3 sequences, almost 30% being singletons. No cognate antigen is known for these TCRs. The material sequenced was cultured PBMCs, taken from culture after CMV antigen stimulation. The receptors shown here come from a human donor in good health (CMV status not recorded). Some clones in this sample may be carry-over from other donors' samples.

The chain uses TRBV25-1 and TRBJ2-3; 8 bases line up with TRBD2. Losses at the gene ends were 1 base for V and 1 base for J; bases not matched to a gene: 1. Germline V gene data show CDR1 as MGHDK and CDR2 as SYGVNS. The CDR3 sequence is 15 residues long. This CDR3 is CASSEWRGGTDTQYF. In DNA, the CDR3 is TGTGCCAGCAGTGAATGGCGGGGGGGCACAGATACGCAGTATTTT. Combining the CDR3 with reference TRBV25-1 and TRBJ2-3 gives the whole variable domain EADIYQTPRYLVIGTGKKITLECSQTMGHDKMYWYQQDPGMELHLIHYSYGVNSTEKGDLSSESTVSRIRTEHFPLTLESARPSHTSQYLCASSEWRGGTDTQYFGPGTRLTVL.

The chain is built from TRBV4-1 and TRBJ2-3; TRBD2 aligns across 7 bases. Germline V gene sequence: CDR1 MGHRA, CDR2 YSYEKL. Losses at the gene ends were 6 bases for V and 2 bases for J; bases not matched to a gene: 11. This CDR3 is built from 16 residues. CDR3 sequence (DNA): TGCGCCAGCAGTATAGGGGCTAGCGGCCACACAGATACGCAGTATTTT. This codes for CASSIGASGHTDTQYF.